The sequence of this TCR beta chain was determined in a study of spatial heterogeneity in lung cancer. The overall study: Untreated early-stage non-small cell lung cancer patients, approximately 76 in total, were the donors.

TCRdb fed the 5' RACE reads into MiXCR, producing one record per CDR3 protein. The sample has 25,000 to 35,000 distinct CDR3 sequences, roughly 10% seen once. This clonotype was detected many times. Noted time point: blood at routine non-recurrence follow-up after resection. No cells were sorted before sequencing. The whole RNA sequenced was extracted from tumor, nontumor lung or frozen PBMC. The germline V gene encodes CDR1 MNHNS and CDR2 SASEGT. The CDR3 runs to 15 residues. With 6 bases removed from V and 2 bases from J, the gap between germline ends came to 16 bases. This TCR came from a female donor with early-stage non-small cell lung cancer. The rearrangement links TRBV6-1 to TRBJ1-2, with TRBD1 as a possible D gene (5 bases). Source: PBMCs, taken at follow-up. The CDR3, as DNA: TGTGCCAGCAGCGGTAAACCGGGGCAGAACTATGGCTACACCTTC. This codes for CASSGKPGQNYGYTF.